This T cell receptor (beta chain) was profiled in a study of cytomegalovirus exposure and HLA in healthy donors. Study context: Counted in an early data release were some 81 million unique TCRs from HLA-typed donors.

The CDR3 contains 14 residues. Trimming left V 3 bases short and J 0 bases short, with 8 bases between. CDR1 is SGHTA, CDR2 FQGNSA, per germline. Study-wide points: The study dropped some indistinguishable V segments, TRBV6-2 and TRBV6-3 among them. Sequencing probably produced one cluster of sequence variants that were highly shared. Later analysis demonstrated an association between a missense DCLRE1C variant and TCR beta V- and J-gene trimming.

It was with 60 Vbeta and 13 Jbeta primers that the PCR ran. The data were produced by immunoSEQ multiplex PCR, yet TCRdb's version contains in-frame clones alone and is incomplete. The data contain under 130,000 clones, over 70% of them seen just once; the ten biggest clones take up about 8.3%. About this clone: Its antigen is unidentified.

Sequences were obtained from PBMCs. The V call is TRBV7-2, the J call TRBJ1-2; D is possibly TRBD1 (6 bases). This receptor was obtained from a middle-aged woman in good health and CMV-seropositive. The CDR3 nucleotides read TGTGCCAGCAGCTTGGACAGATCTAACTATGGCTACACCTTC. Its protein product is CASSLDRSNYGYTF.